This T cell receptor (beta chain) originates from a study of human T cells and chemical hapten exposure. Study overall: The study sensitized with 2% DPC on a 2 cm by 2 cm patch of upper inner arm skin. Patients having alopecia areata, totalis or universalis were mostly female.

TCRdb reprocessed the RACE reads via MiXCR and lists one record per CDR3 protein. The table includes roughly 150,000 distinct CDR3 sequences, around a quarter detected once. Time point indicated: patch test 3, about 24 weeks after DPC sensitization. Treatment meaning: therapeutic diphenylcyclopropenone sensitization with weekly scalp DPC. Losses at the gene ends were 2 bases for V and 5 bases for J; bases not matched to a gene: 13. Germline assignment: CDR1 SGHVS and CDR2 FNYEAQ. This CDR3 is 18 amino acids long. This clonotype was seen a few times. Sequenced here: whole blood, sampled in connection with sensitization to the hapten diphenylcyclopropenone (DPC). The chain uses TRBV7-6 and TRBJ2-5, with 11 bases fitting TRBD2. This clonotype was sampled from a woman aged 18-29 years with alopecia areata. Some clones in this sample may be carry-over from other donors' samples. CDR3 region: CASSLRLAGGRRQETQYF. The DNA of the CDR3 is TGTGCCAGCAGCTTACGGCTAGCGGGAGGCAGACGGCAGGAGACCCAGTACTTC.